One and the same sample provided the 28 T cell receptor beta chains below, sequenced in a study of T cells after somatic rescue of genetic block. Profiled with immunoSEQ multiplex PCR; TCRdb holds only in-frame clones, not every one. The table lists more than 14,000 clones, approximately 72% of them singletons. Material: peripheral blood mononuclear cells (PBMCs). Receptors were obtained from a boy under 18.

This clone is medium-sized by share. The genes are TRBV6-5 and TRBJ2-2; weak D call: TRBD2 (6 bases). The length of the CDR3 is 15 residues. The V gene's germline CDR1 is MNHEY and CDR2 SVGAGI. V lost 2 bases and J 4 bases, leaving 11 bases between the germline ends. The CDR3 sequence: CASSYQTRSTGELFF. CDR3 bases: TGTGCCAGCAGTTACCAGACTAGGTCCACCGGGGAGCTGTTTTTT.

This clone has more than one count but fewer than ten. The chain uses TRBV7-9 and TRBJ2-5; D is possibly TRBD2 (6 bases). Germline loops: CDR1 SEHNR, CDR2 FQNEAQ (reference sequence). Trimming stripped 1 base from V and 1 base from J, with 7 bases between. The CDR3 is 14 amino acids. Written as DNA, the CDR3 is TGTGCCAGCAGCTTAGGGGGAGGCCAAGAGACCCAGTACTTC. It translates to CASSLGGGQETQYF. Together with reference TRBV7-9 and TRBJ2-5, the CDR3 gives the full variable domain: DTGVSQNPRHKITKRGQNVTFRCDPISEHNRLYWYRQTLGQGPEFLTYFQNEAQLEKSRLLSDRFSAERPKGSFSTLEIQRTEQGDSAMYLCASSLGGGQETQYFGPGTRLLVL.

The V gene is TRBV6-5, the J gene TRBJ1-3; D is uncertain. V was shortened by 0 bases and J by 1 base, with 7 bases between the two germline ends. Germline V lookup: CDR1 MNHEY, CDR2 SVGAGI. The length of the CDR3 is 15 residues. CDR3 protein: CASSYSDASGNTIYF. The CDR3 DNA sequence: TGTGCCAGCAGTTACTCAGATGCATCTGGAAACACCATATATTTT.

Concerning this clone: Relative to the germline gene, one junction end is altered; a read error may explain this. The chain uses TRBV5-6 and TRBJ1-2, with 9 bases fitting TRBD1. Germline CDR1 SGHDT, CDR2 YYEEEE. This CDR3 spans 14 amino acids. The CDR3 DNA follows: TGTGCCAGCAGCTTGGCCTGGGACAGGGTATTCCCAAACTTC. Amino acids: CASSLAWDRVFPNF. Full variable domain (remainder filled in from reference TRBV5-6 and TRBJ1-2): DAGVTQSPTHLIKTRGQQVTLRCSPKSGHDTVSWYQQALGQGPQFIFQYYEEEERQRGNFPDRFSGHQFPNYSSELNVNALLLGDSALYLCASSLAWDRVFPNFGSGTRLTVV.

This rearrangement joins TRBV7-2 to TRBJ2-5; 9 bases map to TRBD1. In germline, CDR1 is SGHTA, CDR2 FQGNSA. This CDR3 has 13 residues. V dropped 5 bases and J dropped 4; count of bases not matched to a gene: 2. The CDR3 nucleotides are TGTGCCAGCAGCCCGGACAGGGGAGAGACCCAGTACTTC. It encodes CASSPDRGETQYF.

CDR3 nucleotides: TGTGCCAGCAGCTGGCAGGTGGACATTCAGTACTTC. This sequence encodes CASSWQVDIQYF. This chain joins TRBV28 and TRBJ2-4; D gene ambiguous. The CDR3 length is 12 residues. Germline CDR1 and CDR2: MDHEN and SYDVKM. Trimming stripped 6 bases from V and 8 bases from J, with 11 bases between.

V gene TRBV9 combines with J gene TRBJ1-2, with 10 bases aligning to TRBD1. In germline, CDR1 is SGDLS, CDR2 YYNGEE. V shed 3 bases and J 2 bases; nucleotides not matched to a gene: 10. The CDR3 length is 17 residues. DNA for the CDR3: TGTGCCAGCAGCGCCCGGGACAGGGGCCCTACAAACTATGGCTACACCTTC. Translating gives CASSARDRGPTNYGYTF.

J is TRBJ1-5 and V is TRBV18; possible D gene TRBD1, 5 bases. CDR3 length equals 16 residues. Germline CDR1 KGHSH, CDR2 LQKENI. Trimming stripped 2 bases from V and 0 bases from J, with 11 bases between. CDR3 sequence (DNA): TGTGCCAGCTCACCAGGGGGTTATAGTAGCAATCAGCCCCAGCATTTT. It is translated as CASSPGGYSSNQPQHF. Complete variable domain (other parts from reference TRBV18 and TRBJ1-5): NAGVMQNPRHLVRRRGQEARLRCSPMKGHSHVYWYRQLPEEGLKFMVYLQKENIIDESGMPKERFSAEFPKEGPSILRIQQVVRGDSAAYFCASSPGGYSSNQPQHFGDGTRLSIL.

In its sample, this clone was seen many times. The rearrangement joins TRBV28 to TRBJ2-7, with 9 bases aligning to TRBD1. CDR1 MDHEN and CDR2 SYDVKM come from the germline V gene. The CDR3 consists of 16 residues. J lost 4 bases, V lost 6 bases, and 13 bases had no gene match. The DNA for the CDR3 is TGTGCCAGCAGAGACACTGGGACAGGGAGGTCGTACGAGCAGTACTTC. The encoded protein is CASRDTGTGRSYEQYF.

This clone was seen only a few times. The chain combines TRBV11-2 with TRBJ2-5; unclear D gene. V shed 1 base and J shed 0 bases, with 9 bases lying between them. Germline values: CDR1 SGHAT, CDR2 FQNNGV. The CDR3 totals 15 residues. This CDR3 is CASSLATTYQETQYF. In nucleotides, the CDR3 is TGTGCCAGCAGCTTAGCCACCACGTACCAAGAGACCCAGTACTTC.

This chain links TRBV5-1 with TRBJ2-5; D is possibly TRBD1 or TRBD2 (6 bases each). CDR3 length: 16 amino acids. Germline CDR1 and CDR2: SGHRS and YFSETQ. Trimming took off 4 bases at V and 4 bases at J, with 20 bases between the two ends. In DNA, the CDR3 is TGCGCCAGCAGCCCCGGTGGGGGGCTTGTTCGAGAGACCCAGTACTTC. Its translation is CASSPGGGLVRETQYF.

This rearrangement joins TRBV27 to TRBJ1-6; 9 nucleotides match TRBD1. Germline loops: CDR1 MNHEY, CDR2 SMNVEV (reference sequence). Trimming cost V 8 bases and J 0 bases; bases outside gene matches: 5. The CDR3 runs to 16 residues. Written as DNA, the CDR3 is TGTGCCAGCGGCCTGACAGGGGGCTCCTATAATTCACCCCTCCACTTT. It yields the protein CASGLTGGSYNSPLHF.

This chain uses TRBV27 with TRBJ2-7, with TRBD2 matching 7 bases. Germline V gives CDR1 MNHEY, CDR2 SMNVEV (reference sequence). J lost 0 bases, V lost 6 bases, and 2 bases had no gene match. The CDR3 loop spans 13 amino acids. The CDR3 sequence is CASRPGGSYEQYF. As DNA, the CDR3 is TGTGCCAGCAGGCCGGGGGGCTCCTACGAGCAGTACTTC.

The chain uses TRBV30 and TRBJ1-6, with TRBD1 matching 7 bases. Germline V lookup: CDR1 GTSNPN, CDR2 SVGIG (reference sequence). The CDR3 is 14 residues long. The junction had 6 bases not matched to a gene; V was cut back by 5 bases and J by 5 bases. The CDR3 sequence: CAWDDRVNNSPLHF. The CDR3 DNA reads TGTGCCTGGGACGACAGGGTAAATAATTCACCCCTCCACTTT.

The chain is built from TRBV2 and TRBJ1-1; the D gene is possibly TRBD1 (5 bases). Trimming left V 3 bases short and J 1 base short, with 9 bases between. CDR3 length: 14 amino acids. The germline CDR1 and CDR2 sequences are SNHLY and FYNNEI. For the CDR3, the DNA is TGTGCCAGCAGTGATAGGGGACGGAACACTGAAGCTTTCTTT. It specifies CASSDRGRNTEAFF.

This chain connects TRBV28 to TRBJ2-6; D gene unclear. Trimming shortened V by 2 bases and J by 5 bases, and 13 bases separated the two germline ends. The CDR3 is 16 amino acids. Germline lookup yields CDR1 MDHEN and CDR2 SYDVKM. The DNA of the CDR3 is TGTGCCAGCAGTTTACTGACACAAAGTCGGGCCAACGTCCTGACTTTC. Encoded protein: CASSLLTQSRANVLTF.

This clone was seen once. CDR3 in DNA: TGTGCCAGCTCACTCTCGTTGACAGGTCCCACAGATACGCAGTATTTT. Encoded protein: CASSLSLTGPTDTQYF. The rearrangement joins TRBV18 to TRBJ2-3, with D perhaps matching TRBD1 (6 bases). Deletions cut 4 bases from V and 2 bases from J, with 16 bases between. This CDR3 has 16 residues. CDR1 and CDR2 (germline): KGHSH, LQKENI.

The J gene is TRBJ2-7, the V gene TRBV6-6; the match to TRBD1 covers 9 bases. Losses at the gene ends were 7 bases for V and 6 bases for J; bases not matched to a gene: 10. The CDR3 consists of 14 residues. In germline, CDR1 is MNHNY, CDR2 SVGAGI (reference sequence). For the CDR3, the DNA is TGTGCCAGCATAAAGGGACAGGGTTTAGTCGAGCAGTACTTC. Its translation is CASIKGQGLVEQYF.

The chain links TRBV28 to TRBJ2-7; 7 positions agree with TRBD1. Germline V gene sequence: CDR1 MDHEN, CDR2 SYDVKM. Trimming at V came to 6 bases and at J to 7 bases, leaving 6 bases not matched to a gene. This CDR3 has 12 residues. CDR3 sequence (DNA): TGTGCCAGCAGAACAGGGGTAGGGGAGCAGTACTTC. Translated: CASRTGVGEQYF. The full variable domain, in which reference TRBV28 and TRBJ2-7 provide the parts outside the CDR3, is DVKVTQSSRYLVKRTGEKVFLECVQDMDHENMFWYRQDPGLGLRLIYFSYDVKMKEKGDIPEGYSVSREKKERFSLILESASTNQTSMYLCASRTGVGEQYFGPGTRLTVT.

V usage is TRBV9 and J usage is TRBJ2-5; 7 positions match TRBD1. J lost 5 bases, V lost 4 bases, and 14 bases had no gene match. There are 16 residues in the CDR3. The germline gives CDR1 SGDLS, CDR2 YYNGEE. The CDR3 DNA reads TGTGCCAGCAGCCCACCCGGGGACAGCTGGGGGGAGACCCAGTACTTC. This translates into CASSPPGDSWGETQYF.

This clone showed up just a few times. This chain uses TRBV4-2 with TRBJ2-4, with TRBD1 identical over 7 bases. The CDR3 has 17 residues. V lost 0 bases and J lost 0; bases outside the gene matches: 5. Germline V gene sequence: CDR1 LGHNA, CDR2 YNFKEQ. Here the CDR3 DNA reads TGTGCCAGCAGCCAAGATTCAGGGGGAAGAGCCAAAAACATTCAGTACTTC. This codes for CASSQDSGGRAKNIQYF.

CDR3 loop: CASSLPGYNEQFF. In nucleotides, the CDR3 is TGTGCCAGCAGCTTACCTGGGTACAATGAGCAGTTCTTC. The rearrangement joins TRBV11-3 to TRBJ2-1; D is unclear. V was cut by 2 bases and J by 4 bases, with 6 bases left in between. This CDR3 is built from 13 residues. CDR1 and CDR2 from the germline V gene are SGHNT and YENEEA. The full variable domain, completed using reference TRBV11-3 and TRBJ2-1, is EAGVVQSPRYKIIEKKQPVAFWCNPISGHNTLYWYLQNLGQGPELLIRYENEEAVDDSQLPKDRFSAERLKGVDSTLKIQPAELGDSAVYLCASSLPGYNEQFFGPGTRLTVL.

The J gene is TRBJ2-7, the V gene TRBV6-6; 10 nucleotides agree with TRBD1. This CDR3 has 15 residues. Losses at the gene ends were 2 bases for V and 3 bases for J; bases not matched to a gene: 4. Per the germline V gene, CDR1 is MNHNY and CDR2 is SVGAGI (reference sequence). CDR3 in amino acids: CASSYRGQGLYEQYF. CDR3 in DNA: TGTGCCAGCAGTTACAGGGGACAGGGGCTCTACGAGCAGTACTTC.

This chain links TRBV6-1 with TRBJ2-1, with D tentatively TRBD2 (5 bases). The CDR3 is 15 residues long. CDR1 and CDR2 from the germline V gene are MNHNS and SASEGT. The V gene lost 7 bases and the J gene lost 1 base, with 14 bases spanning the gap. The CDR3 loop is CASNHPGKSYNEQFF. The CDR3 region has the DNA TGTGCCAGCAACCATCCGGGAAAGTCCTACAATGAGCAGTTCTTC.

This clone turned up a few times. The chain uses TRBV2 and TRBJ1-1; 10 bases are a match to TRBD1. CDR3 length equals 12 residues. In germline, CDR1 is SNHLY, CDR2 FYNNEI. Germline trimming cut 10 bases from V and 8 bases from J; bases unmatched to any gene: 7. Written as DNA, the CDR3 is TGTGCCATGGGACAGGGGCTCTACGAAGCTTTCTTT. The encoded protein is CAMGQGLYEAFF.

This CDR3 is CASSALAGGVDEQFF. In DNA form, the CDR3 reads TGTGCCAGCAGTGCGCTAGCGGGAGGGGTGGATGAGCAGTTCTTC. The rearrangement links TRBV6-4 to TRBJ2-1; 12 bases line up with TRBD2. CDR3 length: 15 amino acids. The junction had 6 bases not matched to a gene; V was cut back by 4 bases and J by 8 bases. Germline lookup yields CDR1 MRHNA and CDR2 SNTAGT.

The chain is built from TRBV29-1 and TRBJ1-2, with 10 bases identical to TRBD1. From germline, CDR1 is SQVTM and CDR2 ANQGSEA. The CDR3 contains 14 residues. Trimming at V came to 3 bases and at J to 4 bases, leaving 5 bases not matched to a gene. The CDR3 DNA sequence: TGCAGCGTTGACGGGACAGGGGCTCTCTATGGCTACACCTTC. Protein product: CSVDGTGALYGYTF.

J is TRBJ2-1 and V is TRBV29-1; no clear D. Trimming pared 6 bases from V and 6 bases from J, leaving 15 bases between. The CDR3 sequence is 13 residues long. The germline V gene encodes CDR1 SQVTM and CDR2 ANQGSEA. The CDR3 reads CSVVPLETNEQFF. CDR3 nucleotide sequence: TGCAGCGTAGTACCCCTCGAGACCAATGAGCAGTTCTTC.